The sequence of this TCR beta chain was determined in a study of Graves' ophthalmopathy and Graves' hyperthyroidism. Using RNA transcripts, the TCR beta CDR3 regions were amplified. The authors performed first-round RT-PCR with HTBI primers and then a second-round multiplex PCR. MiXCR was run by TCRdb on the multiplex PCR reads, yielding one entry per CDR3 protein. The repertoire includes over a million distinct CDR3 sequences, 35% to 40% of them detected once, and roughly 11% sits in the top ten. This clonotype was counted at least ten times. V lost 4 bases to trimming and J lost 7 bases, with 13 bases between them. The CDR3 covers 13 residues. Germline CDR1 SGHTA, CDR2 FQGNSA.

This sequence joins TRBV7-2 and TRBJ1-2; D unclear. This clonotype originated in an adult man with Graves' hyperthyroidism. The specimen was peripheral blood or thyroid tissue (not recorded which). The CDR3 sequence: CASSSSIVSGYTF. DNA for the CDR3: TGTGCCAGCAGCTCTTCGATTGTAAGTGGCTACACCTTC.